Presented here are 24 T cell receptor beta chains from one specimen sequenced in a study of blood T cell repertoires in COVID-19. Method: immunoSEQ multiplex PCR; TCRdb's copy keeps in-frame clones and lacks some. The data show around 300,000 clones, approximately 83% seen once. The specimen sequenced was peripheral blood. The receptor source for this set is a woman in her 70s with acute or convalescent COVID-19.

The chain recombines TRBV5-1 with TRBJ2-3, with 8 bases lining up with TRBD2. With V trimmed by 2 bases and J by 4 bases, 9 bases remained unmatched. The CDR3 covers 16 residues. CDR1 and CDR2 from the germline V gene are SGHRS and YFSETQ. The CDR3 sequence is CASSLPSGGRADTQYF. DNA for the CDR3: TGCGCCAGCAGCTTACCCAGCGGGGGAAGAGCAGATACGCAGTATTTT.

The gene calls are TRBV5-1 and TRBJ2-1; 9 bases map to TRBD2. Germline assignment: CDR1 SGHRS and CDR2 YFSETQ. The ends lost 4 bases at V and 5 bases at J; junction bases unmatched: 10. CDR3 length: 16 amino acids. The CDR3 DNA follows: TGCGCCAGCAGCCCCGGACTAGCGTTAGTCCACAATGAGCAGTTCTTC. Protein sequence: CASSPGLALVHNEQFF.

The chain links TRBV7-9 to TRBJ1-4, with D maybe TRBD1 (6 bases). The CDR3 runs 14 residues. Per the germline V gene, CDR1 is SEHNR and CDR2 is FQNEAQ (reference sequence). V lost 5 bases to trimming and J lost 5 bases, with 12 bases between them. The DNA of the CDR3 is TGTGCCAGCAGCGGTGACAGGCGGAATGAAAAACTGTTTTTT. Encoded protein: CASSGDRRNEKLFF.

V gene TRBV15 combines with J gene TRBJ1-4, with 7 bases matching TRBD1. Germline assignment: CDR1 LNHNV and CDR2 YYDKDF (reference sequence). The CDR3 length is 15 residues. The ends lost 3 bases at V and 4 bases at J; junction bases unmatched: 5. CDR3 nucleotide sequence: TGTGCCACCAGCAGGGGGGGACAGATTAATGAAAAACTGTTTTTT. It translates to CATSRGGQINEKLFF.

The gene calls are TRBV3-1 (or the pseudogene TRBV3-2) and TRBJ2-1; D remains unclear. The germline gives CDR1 LGHDT, CDR2 YNNKEL (reference sequence). Trimming removed 5 bases at V and 7 bases at J, with 15 bases between. The CDR3 extends over 14 amino acids. This chain's CDR3 is CASSFLQIGNEQFF. The CDR3 coding sequence is TGTGCCAGCAGCTTCCTCCAGATCGGGAATGAGCAGTTCTTC.

The rearrangement links TRBV5-1 to TRBJ2-5, with D perhaps matching TRBD2 (5 bases). Trimming took off 0 bases at V and 4 bases at J, with 13 bases between the two ends. Germline V gene data show CDR1 as SGHRS and CDR2 as YFSETQ. The length of the CDR3 is 15 residues. This chain's CDR3 is CASSLVTGLGETQYF. The CDR3 DNA reads TGCGCCAGCAGCTTGGTGACGGGGTTGGGAGAGACCCAGTACTTC.

The V call is TRBV27, the J call TRBJ2-7, with D perhaps TRBD1 (5 bases). The CDR3 is 14 residues long. V dropped 2 bases and J dropped 2 bases, with 10 bases sitting between them. Germline V gene data show CDR1 as MNHEY and CDR2 as SMNVEV (reference sequence). The CDR3 here is CASSLGLGAYEQYF. Written as DNA, the CDR3 is TGTGCCAGCAGTTTAGGGTTAGGGGCCTACGAGCAGTACTTC.

The rearrangement links TRBV2 to TRBJ1-1, with no clear D. The CDR3 spans 14 residues. Between the trimmed V and J ends, which lost 6 bases and 3 bases, there was a span of 14 bases. Per germline, CDR1 SNHLY and CDR2 FYNNEI. The CDR3 coding sequence is TGTGCCAGCAGCCAAACCCACAGCTACACTGAAGCTTTCTTT. Translating it yields CASSQTHSYTEAFF.

This clone has more than one count but fewer than ten. The chain carries TRBV11-2 and TRBJ2-5; 10 bases are a match to TRBD2. V dropped 3 bases and J dropped 1; count of bases not matched to a gene: 2. Germline values: CDR1 SGHAT, CDR2 FQNNGV. The length of the CDR3 is 15 residues. The CDR3 spells CASSFTSGVQETQYF. DNA of the CDR3: TGTGCCAGCAGCTTTACTAGCGGGGTCCAAGAGACCCAGTACTTC.

The chain couples TRBV15 to TRBJ2-7; D possibly corresponds to TRBD2 (6 bases). Per the germline V gene, CDR1 is LNHNV and CDR2 is YYDKDF (reference sequence). The length of the CDR3 is 13 residues. Trimming took off 1 base at V and 6 bases at J, with 10 bases between the two ends. This CDR3 is CATSRVRGGEQYF. The CDR3 DNA sequence: TGTGCCACCAGCAGAGTAAGGGGAGGCGAGCAGTACTTC.

This chain connects TRBV6-5 to TRBJ1-2; 9 positions match TRBD1. The CDR3 totals 12 residues. CDR1 and CDR2 from the germline V gene are MNHEY and SVGAGI. V lost 8 bases and J lost 5; bases outside the gene matches: 3. The CDR3 bases are TGTGCCAGCCAGGGACAGGGATATGGCTACACCTTC. Translation: CASQGQGYGYTF.

CDR3 coding DNA: TGTGCCAGCATGGAGACGGCTGGAAACACCATATATTTT. Protein: CASMETAGNTIYF. The V and J genes are TRBV6-6 and TRBJ1-3; the D is unclear. The ends were cut back, 7 bases at V and 2 bases at J, with 9 bases in the middle. This CDR3 region has 13 residues. CDR1 and CDR2 (germline): MNHNY, SVGAGI (reference sequence).

V is TRBV6-5 and J is TRBJ2-7; 9 bases align to TRBD1. This CDR3 comprises 14 residues. Germline V lookup: CDR1 MNHEY, CDR2 SVGAGI. V gave up 7 bases and J gave up 5 bases; unmatched junction bases: 9. CDR3 in amino acids: CASNRGTGLDEQYF. DNA for the CDR3: TGTGCCAGCAACCGAGGGACAGGGCTGGACGAGCAGTACTTC.

The gene calls are TRBV3-1 (or the pseudogene TRBV3-2) and TRBJ2-7, with 9 bases aligning to TRBD1. The ends lost 4 bases at V and 4 bases at J; junction bases unmatched: 5. The CDR3 loop spans 14 amino acids. CDR1 LGHDT and CDR2 YNNKEL come from the germline V gene (reference sequence). CDR3 protein: CASSPGQGLYEQYF. CDR3 DNA: TGTGCCAGCAGCCCGGGACAGGGTTTATACGAGCAGTACTTC.

As regards this clone: The same CDR3 also results from other DNA sequences found in this sample. The chain combines TRBV19 with TRBJ1-1; D unresolved. V lost 5 bases and J 9 bases, leaving 13 bases between the germline ends. The CDR3 spans 12 residues. CDR1 LNHDA and CDR2 SQIVND come from the germline V gene (reference sequence). CDR3: CASSFPTGKAFF. The CDR3 DNA sequence: TGTGCCAGTAGTTTCCCGACCGGGAAAGCTTTCTTT.

The genes are TRBV6-5 and TRBJ1-1; D ambiguous. There are 14 residues in the CDR3. The V end was cut by 8 bases, the J end by 5 bases, with 18 bases between. The germline gives CDR1 MNHEY, CDR2 SVGAGI. CDR3 nucleotide sequence: TGTGCCAGCGCTGAGGGTATGCTACGGACTGAAGCTTTCTTT. This sequence encodes CASAEGMLRTEAFF.

This clone was recorded once. V is TRBV5-4 and J is TRBJ1-1, with 7 bases fitting TRBD1. J was trimmed by 2 bases and V by 2 bases; bases with no gene match: 3. The germline CDR1 and CDR2 sequences are SGHNT and YYREEE (reference sequence). The CDR3 loop spans 14 amino acids. CDR3 residues: CASSFRDSNTEAFF. The CDR3 coding sequence is TGTGCCAGCAGCTTCCGGGACAGTAACACTGAAGCTTTCTTT.

The rearrangement joins TRBV2 to TRBJ1-2; D possibly corresponds to TRBD1 (6 bases). Trimming took 4 bases from V and 3 from J, leaving 9 bases between them. Germline V lookup: CDR1 SNHLY, CDR2 FYNNEI. This CDR3 has 13 amino acids. This CDR3 reads CASSGGRDYGYTF. The CDR3 bases are TGTGCCAGCAGTGGGGGGCGCGACTATGGCTACACCTTC.

A few counts support this clone. The rearrangement links TRBV27 to TRBJ1-1, with D unclear. The CDR3 contains 14 residues. Germline CDR1 MNHEY, CDR2 SMNVEV (reference sequence). V was cut by 2 bases and J by 1 base, with 8 bases left in between. The CDR3 bases are TGTGCCAGCAGTTTAAAGATCGGGAACACTGAAGCTTTCTTT. Translating gives CASSLKIGNTEAFF.

This sequence joins TRBV5-1 and TRBJ1-2, with a weak D call TRBD1 (6 bases). The V end lost 4 bases, the J end lost 3 bases, and 13 bases lay between the germline ends. The CDR3 is 14 amino acids. Germline assignment: CDR1 SGHRS and CDR2 YFSETQ. The CDR3 spells CASSTQGLDYGYTF. The DNA of the CDR3 is TGCGCCAGCAGCACACAGGGTCTCGACTATGGCTACACCTTC.

V and J are TRBV5-1 and TRBJ1-3, with D unresolved. Germline values: CDR1 SGHRS, CDR2 YFSETQ. There are 15 residues in the CDR3. The V gene lost 2 bases and the J gene lost 0 bases, with 9 bases spanning the gap. The CDR3 is CASSLDTNSGNTIYF. The CDR3 DNA is TGCGCCAGCAGCTTAGACACCAACTCTGGAAACACCATATATTTT.

V is TRBV5-5 and J is TRBJ1-6; the D gene is possibly TRBD1 (6 bases). The length of the CDR3 is 14 residues. Trimming cost V 1 base and J 10 bases, with 12 bases left between them. Germline values: CDR1 SGHKS, CDR2 YYEKEE (reference sequence). In DNA form, the CDR3 reads TGTGCCAGCAGCTTGCCCCCACAGGGCTCACCCCTCCACTTT. Amino acid sequence: CASSLPPQGSPLHF.

This chain uses TRBV7-8 with TRBJ2-5, with D perhaps matching TRBD2 (6 bases). CDR1 is SGHVS, CDR2 FQNEAQ, per germline. Trimming took off 5 bases at V and 2 bases at J, with 15 bases between the two ends. The CDR3 contains 15 residues. The CDR3, as DNA: TGTGCCAGCAGCCCGCGGGCGGGGAAACAAGAGACCCAGTACTTC. Translation: CASSPRAGKQETQYF.

The table lists this clone with a count of one. The chain carries TRBV10-3 and TRBJ1-5; D is ambiguous. The CDR3 spans 12 residues. The germline CDR1 and CDR2 sequences are ENHRY and SYGVKD. Trimming stripped 3 bases from V and 4 bases from J, with 4 bases between. The CDR3 DNA sequence: TGTGCCATCAGTGACCCGAATCAGCCCCAGCATTTT. Protein: CAISDPNQPQHF.